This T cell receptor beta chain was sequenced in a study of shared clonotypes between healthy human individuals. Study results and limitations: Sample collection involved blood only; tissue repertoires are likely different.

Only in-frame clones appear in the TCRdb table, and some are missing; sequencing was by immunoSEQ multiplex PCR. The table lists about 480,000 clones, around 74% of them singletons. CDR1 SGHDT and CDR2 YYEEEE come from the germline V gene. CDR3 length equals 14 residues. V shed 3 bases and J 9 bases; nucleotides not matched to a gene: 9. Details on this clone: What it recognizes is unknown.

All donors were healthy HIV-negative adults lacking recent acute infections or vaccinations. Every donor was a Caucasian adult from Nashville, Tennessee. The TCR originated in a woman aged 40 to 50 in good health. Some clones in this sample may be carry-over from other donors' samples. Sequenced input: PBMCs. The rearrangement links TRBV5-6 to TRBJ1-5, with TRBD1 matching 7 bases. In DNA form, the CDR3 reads TGTGCCAGCAGCTCTACAGGGGCTGGGGGGCCCCAGCATTTT. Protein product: CASSSTGAGGPQHF. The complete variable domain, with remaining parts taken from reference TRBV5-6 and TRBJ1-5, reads DAGVTQSPTHLIKTRGQQVTLRCSPKSGHDTVSWYQQALGQGPQFIFQYYEEEERQRGNFPDRFSGHQFPNYSSELNVNALLLGDSALYLCASSSTGAGGPQHFGDGTRLSIL.